These 4 T cell receptor beta chains share one sample of origin, sequenced in a study of regulatory T cells in long-lasting Graves disease. Time point of the sample: newly diagnosed GD, antithyroid drugs for less than 3 months. The authors made the TCR library using RNA they extracted from PBMCs. Construction of the TCR beta libraries employed iRepertoire HTBI primers in conjunction with Arm-PCR of CDR3 regions. TCRdb independently ran MiXCR on the multiplex PCR reads; one entry per CDR3 protein. The data hold over 200,000 distinct CDR3 sequences, with 15% to 20% observed a single time. The sample was also reused in another study, on T cells in Graves' hyperthyroidism and ophthalmopathy.

The source material was peripheral blood mononuclear cells (PBMCs), sampled at new diagnosis, from a patient treated with antithyroid drugs. The source is a woman younger than 45 with Graves disease.

Comment on this clonotype: A read error is likely here: a far larger clone is one base away. This chain joins TRBV7-2 and TRBJ2-7; 7 nucleotides agree with TRBD2. This CDR3 is 14 amino acids long. The J segment lost 0 bases and the V segment lost 4 bases, leaving 3 bases of the junction unmatched. Germline V gives CDR1 SGHTA, CDR2 FQGNSA. The CDR3 sequence: CASSSRTSSYEQYF. The DNA of the CDR3 is TGTGCCAGCAGCTCCCGGACTAGCTCCTACGAGCAGTACTTC.

This clonotype was seen at least ten times. The V call is TRBV7-6, the J call TRBJ2-6; D perhaps matches TRBD2 (5 bases). Germline assignment: CDR1 SGHVS and CDR2 FNYEAQ. V was pared by 0 bases and J by 4 bases, with 10 bases between. The CDR3 has 16 residues. The CDR3 here is CASSLARGSGANVLTF. Written as DNA, the CDR3 is TGTGCCAGCAGCTTAGCGAGAGGGTCAGGGGCCAACGTCCTGACTTTC.

This clonotype has ten or more counts. The chain couples TRBV9 to TRBJ1-2; D gene ambiguous. In germline, CDR1 is SGDLS, CDR2 YYNGEE. V was clipped by 0 bases and J by 4 bases, with 10 bases between them. The CDR3 runs to 14 residues. In DNA, the CDR3 is TGTGCCAGCAGCGTAGGCAGCGCTGCCTATGGCTACACCTTC. Residues: CASSVGSAAYGYTF. Using reference TRBV9 and TRBJ1-2 for the parts outside the CDR3, the full variable domain is DSGVTQTPKHLITATGQRVTLRCSPRSGDLSVYWYQQSLDQGLQFLIQYYNGEERAKGNILERFSAQQFPDLHSELNLSSLELGDSALYFCASSVGSAAYGYTFGSGTRLTVV.

The gene calls are TRBV11-2 and TRBJ1-3; D unresolved. Germline V lookup: CDR1 SGHAT, CDR2 FQNNGV. CDR3 length: 12 residues. Trimming took off 6 bases at V and 4 bases at J, with 7 bases between the two ends. The CDR3 sequence is CASRPRGNTIYF. The CDR3 nucleotides read TGTGCCAGCAGACCACGGGGAAACACCATATATTTT.